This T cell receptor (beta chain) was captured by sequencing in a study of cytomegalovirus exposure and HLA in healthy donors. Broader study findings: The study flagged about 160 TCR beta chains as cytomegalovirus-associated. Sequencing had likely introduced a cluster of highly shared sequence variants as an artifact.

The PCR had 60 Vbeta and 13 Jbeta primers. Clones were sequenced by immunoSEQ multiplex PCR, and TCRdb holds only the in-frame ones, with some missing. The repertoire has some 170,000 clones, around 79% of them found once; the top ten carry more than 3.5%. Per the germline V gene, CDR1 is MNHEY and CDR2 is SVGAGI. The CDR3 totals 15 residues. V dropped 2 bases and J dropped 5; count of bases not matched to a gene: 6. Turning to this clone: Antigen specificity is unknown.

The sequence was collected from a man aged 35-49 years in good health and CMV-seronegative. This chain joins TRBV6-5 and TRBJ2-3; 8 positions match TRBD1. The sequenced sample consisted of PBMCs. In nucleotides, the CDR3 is TGTGCCAGCAGTTACAACGGACAGGGCCTAGATACGCAGTATTTT. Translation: CASSYNGQGLDTQYF.